Presented here are 17 T cell receptor beta chains from one specimen sequenced in a study of shared clonotypes between healthy human individuals. Sequencing was performed with immunoSEQ multiplex PCR; in TCRdb, only in-frame clones are kept and a portion is missing. The data show a few hundred thousand clones, about nine tenths seen once. Specimen: memory CD8+ T cells sorted from blood. Subset meaning: CD45RO+ cells pooled with CCR7-negative TemRA cells. The origin of the receptors is a man younger than 35 in good health.

The rearrangement joins TRBV15 to TRBJ2-5; D is unresolved. Trimming pared 3 bases from V and 1 base from J, leaving 3 bases between. Germline-derived CDR1 and CDR2 are LNHNV and YYDKDF (reference sequence). This CDR3 region has 12 residues. The CDR3 nucleotides are TGTGCCACCAGCAGTTCCCAAGAGACCCAGTACTTC. Its translation is CATSSSQETQYF.

The rearrangement links TRBV27 to TRBJ2-5; 10 bases fit TRBD1. Trimming at V came to 5 bases and at J to 5 bases, leaving 2 bases not matched to a gene. CDR1 and CDR2 from the germline V gene are MNHEY and SMNVEV (reference sequence). This CDR3 region has 13 residues. CDR3 in DNA: TGTGCCAGCAGTGGACAGGGGGTTGAGACCCAGTACTTC. This sequence encodes CASSGQGVETQYF.

In its sample, this clone was seen once. The gene calls are TRBV27 and TRBJ2-7, with TRBD2 as a possible D gene (6 bases). Deletions cut 4 bases from V and 5 bases from J, with 15 bases between. The CDR3 loop spans 14 amino acids. Germline CDR1 and CDR2: MNHEY and SMNVEV (reference sequence). The CDR3 region is CASSWGRTVDEQYF. Written as DNA, the CDR3 is TGTGCCAGCAGTTGGGGGAGGACGGTTGACGAGCAGTACTTC.

This clone has a handful of counts. At the DNA level, this CDR3 is encoded by other sequences in the same sample as well. The chain recombines TRBV4-3 with TRBJ2-1; 8 bases are shared with TRBD2. Trimming took 2 bases from V and 0 from J; bases not matched to a gene: 3. The CDR3 has 16 residues. CDR1 and CDR2 from the germline V gene are LGHNA and YSLEER. DNA for the CDR3: TGCGCCAGCAGCCAAATAAGCGGGAGCTCCTACAATGAGCAGTTCTTC. Protein product: CASSQISGSSYNEQFF.

This sequence joins TRBV6-5 and TRBJ1-1; 10 bases align to TRBD1. The CDR3 has 15 amino acids. Germline CDR1 and CDR2: MNHEY and SVGAGI. The trim removed 7 bases at V and 1 base at J, leaving 6 bases unmatched. The CDR3 DNA reads as TGTGCCAGCAACCGAAGGGACAGGGGGAACACTGAAGCTTTCTTT. It yields the protein CASNRRDRGNTEAFF.

This chain uses TRBV7-9 with TRBJ1-1; a possible D gene is TRBD1 (5 bases). V was cut by 2 bases and J by 4 bases, with 23 bases left in between. Germline V gene lookup returns CDR1 SEHNR and CDR2 FQNEAQ (reference sequence). The CDR3 is 18 amino acids. Written as DNA, the CDR3 is TGTGCCAGCAGCTTAAAAGAGCGGGGCGATGGGGCCTGCACTGAAGCTTTCTTT. This translates into CASSLKERGDGACTEAFF.

V gene TRBV15 combines with J gene TRBJ1-6; no definite D call. V shed 3 bases and J shed 6 bases, with 6 bases lying between them. Germline V gene lookup returns CDR1 LNHNV and CDR2 YYDKDF (reference sequence). The CDR3 is 13 residues long. The CDR3: CATSRVINSPLHF. The CDR3 nucleotides are TGTGCCACCAGCAGGGTCATTAATTCACCCCTCCACTTT.

As to this clone: The sample contains more than one DNA sequence encoding this CDR3. J is TRBJ2-7 and V is TRBV6-1; D is unresolved. The germline V gene encodes CDR1 MNHNS and CDR2 SASEGT. The CDR3 is made up of 12 amino acids. Trimming took 8 bases from V and 0 from J, leaving 8 bases between them. CDR3 residues: CASSDTSYEQYF. CDR3 bases: TGTGCCAGCTCTGACACCTCCTACGAGCAGTACTTC.

The genes are TRBV4-1 and TRBJ2-2; the D is unclear. The CDR3 extends over 16 amino acids. Looked up from germline, CDR1 is MGHRA and CDR2 is YSYEKL. V lost 4 bases and J 0 bases, leaving 12 bases between the germline ends. CDR3 nucleotide sequence: TGCGCCAGCAGCCTCTGGTTTCACGCGAACACCGGGGAGCTGTTTTTT. Amino acid sequence: CASSLWFHANTGELFF.

The rearrangement links TRBV30 to TRBJ1-1, with D perhaps matching TRBD1 (6 bases). Germline assignment: CDR1 GTSNPN and CDR2 SVGIG (reference sequence). Trimming stripped 5 bases from V and 4 bases from J, with 17 bases between. This CDR3 has 14 residues. The CDR3: CAWALGAGATEAFF. The CDR3 nucleotides read TGTGCCTGGGCACTGGGGGCGGGGGCCACTGAAGCTTTCTTT.

Note on this clone: A much larger clone differs by one base, so this may be a read error. This chain uses TRBV7-4 with TRBJ1-1, with D maybe TRBD1 (5 bases). This CDR3 has 13 amino acids. Trimming took 5 bases from V and 1 from J, leaving 8 bases between them. Germline-derived CDR1 and CDR2 are SGHVT and SQSDAQ. DNA for the CDR3: TGTGCCAGCAGCCAGCAGGGGAACACTGAAGCTTTCTTT. This codes for CASSQQGNTEAFF.

This clone has just one count. J is TRBJ1-6 and V is TRBV2; a weak D match, TRBD1 (5 bases). The V end was cut by 2 bases, the J end by 1 base, with 9 bases between. The germline CDR1 and CDR2 sequences are SNHLY and FYNNEI. The CDR3 is 16 amino acids. In DNA, the CDR3 is TGTGCCAGCAGTGAACGGGACGTTTCCTATAATTCACCCCTCCACTTT. Encoded protein: CASSERDVSYNSPLHF.

The chain is built from TRBV29-1 and TRBJ2-7, with D perhaps given as TRBD1 or TRBD2 (5 bases each). This CDR3 region has 13 residues. The V and J ends lost 5 bases and 1 base respectively, with 12 bases between them. Germline loops: CDR1 SQVTM, CDR2 ANQGSEA. CDR3 in DNA: TGCAGCGTTCCTGGGACCTCGTCCTACGAGCAGTACTTC. As protein: CSVPGTSSYEQYF.

The chain combines TRBV7-9 with TRBJ2-1; 7 nucleotides align to TRBD2. Germline V gene data show CDR1 as SEHNR and CDR2 as FQNEAQ (reference sequence). The CDR3 sequence is 16 residues long. With V trimmed by 2 bases and J by 0 bases, 4 bases remained unmatched. CDR3 region: CASSLLAVSSYNEQFF. The CDR3, as DNA: TGTGCCAGCAGCTTACTAGCGGTAAGCTCCTACAATGAGCAGTTCTTC.

The chain recombines TRBV5-4 with TRBJ2-7, with D perhaps TRBD1 or TRBD2 (5 bases each). With 2 bases removed from V and 2 bases from J, the gap between germline ends came to 17 bases. The CDR3 length is 16 residues. Germline V lookup: CDR1 SGHNT, CDR2 YYREEE (reference sequence). The CDR3 DNA sequence: TGTGCCAGCAGCTTAGGGACCGGGACGTTAGCCTACGAGCAGTACTTC. Translated: CASSLGTGTLAYEQYF.

The chain couples TRBV6-6 to TRBJ2-7; 7 positions agree with TRBD1. The CDR3 loop spans 14 amino acids. Trimming took 5 bases from V and 3 from J; bases not matched to a gene: 7. Looked up from germline, CDR1 is MNHNY and CDR2 is SVGAGI (reference sequence). For the CDR3, the DNA is TGTGCCAGCAGTGACGGACAGGTCTTCTACGAGCAGTACTTC. Translating it yields CASSDGQVFYEQYF.

The rearrangement links TRBV10-2 to TRBJ1-1; D not certain. From germline, CDR1 is WSHSY and CDR2 SAAADI. The CDR3 length is 12 residues. Trimming stripped 5 bases from V and 0 bases from J, with 4 bases between. The CDR3 nucleotides read TGCGCCAGCAGTCCCCTGAACACTGAAGCTTTCTTT. This gives the protein CASSPLNTEAFF.